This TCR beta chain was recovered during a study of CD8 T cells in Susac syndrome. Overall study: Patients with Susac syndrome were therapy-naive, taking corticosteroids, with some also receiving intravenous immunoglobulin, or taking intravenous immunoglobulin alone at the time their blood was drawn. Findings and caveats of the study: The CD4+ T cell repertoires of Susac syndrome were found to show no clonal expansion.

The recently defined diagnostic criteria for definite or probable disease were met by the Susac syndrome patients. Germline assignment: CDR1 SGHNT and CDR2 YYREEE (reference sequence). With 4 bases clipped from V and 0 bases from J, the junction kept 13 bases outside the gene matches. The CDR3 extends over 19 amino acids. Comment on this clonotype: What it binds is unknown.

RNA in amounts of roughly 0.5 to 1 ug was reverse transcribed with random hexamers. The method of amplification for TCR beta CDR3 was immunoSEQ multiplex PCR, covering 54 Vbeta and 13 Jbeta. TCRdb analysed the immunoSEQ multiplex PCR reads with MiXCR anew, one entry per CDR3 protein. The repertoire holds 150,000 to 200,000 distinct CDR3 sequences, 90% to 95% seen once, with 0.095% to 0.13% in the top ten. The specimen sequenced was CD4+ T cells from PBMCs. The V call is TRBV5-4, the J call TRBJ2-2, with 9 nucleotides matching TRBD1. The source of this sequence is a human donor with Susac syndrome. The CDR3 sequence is CASSRTGGQGLPNTGELFF. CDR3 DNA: TGTGCCAGCAGCCGAACCGGGGGACAGGGTCTGCCGAACACCGGGGAGCTGTTTTTT.